This TCR beta chain was sequenced during a study of blood T cell repertoires in COVID-19. Produced via immunoSEQ multiplex PCR; TCRdb's table is partial and in-frame only. The sample holds about 200,000 clones, almost 85% seen once. Trimming left V 3 bases short and J 1 base short, with 12 bases between. CDR1 LNHDA and CDR2 SQIVND come from the germline V gene (reference sequence). The CDR3 is 15 amino acids. The specimen sequenced was peripheral blood. This clonotype was obtained from a woman aged 50 to 60 with active or convalescent COVID-19. The chain carries TRBV19 and TRBJ2-5; D possibly corresponds to TRBD1 (5 bases). CDR3 sequence reads: CASSMGQTPQETQYF. CDR3 DNA: TGTGCCAGTAGTATGGGGCAAACCCCCCAAGAGACCCAGTACTTC.